A single sample is the source of the 32 T cell receptor beta chains below, sequenced in a study of shared clonotypes between healthy human individuals. Produced via immunoSEQ multiplex PCR; TCRdb's table is partial and in-frame only. The sample has nearly 500,000 clones, 76% seen once. The sequenced sample consisted of PBMCs. Receptors originate from a middle-aged woman in good health. Some clones in this sample may be carry-over from other donors' samples.

This clone showed up many times. This chain's CDR3 is CASSLNPATDYGYTF. CDR3 bases: TGTGCCAGCAGCTTAAACCCAGCCACTGACTATGGCTACACCTTC. This chain connects TRBV7-2 to TRBJ1-2, with unresolved D. Per the germline V gene, CDR1 is SGHTA and CDR2 is FQGNSA. This CDR3 contains 15 residues. V shed 2 bases and J shed 3 bases, with 13 bases lying between them.

The chain employs TRBV7-3 and TRBJ2-1; D unclear. The CDR3 covers 12 residues. The V gene lost 4 bases and the J gene lost 9 bases, with 10 bases spanning the gap. Per the germline V gene, CDR1 is SGHTA and CDR2 is FQGTGA. CDR3 region: CASSWPRGEQFF. The DNA of the CDR3 is TGTGCCAGCAGCTGGCCTCGTGGTGAGCAGTTCTTC. The full variable domain, in which reference TRBV7-3 and TRBJ2-1 provide the parts outside the CDR3, is GAGVSQTPSNKVTEKGKYVELRCDPISGHTALYWYRQSLGQGPEFLIYFQGTGAADDSGLPNDRFFAVRPEGSVSTLKIQRTERGDSAVYLCASSWPRGEQFFGPGTRLTVL.

This clone has just a few counts. The chain uses TRBV29-1 and TRBJ1-1; TRBD1 might be the D (5 bases). Per germline, CDR1 SQVTM and CDR2 ANQGSEA. The CDR3 is 14 residues long. The CDR3 reads CSARRGPMNTEAFF. The CDR3 DNA is TGCAGTGCCCGGCGGGGCCCCATGAACACTGAAGCTTTCTTT.

This clone showed up just a few times. This chain uses TRBV19 with TRBJ2-1; D may be TRBD1 (7 bases). Looked up from germline, CDR1 is LNHDA and CDR2 is SQIVND (reference sequence). Deletions cut 5 bases from V and 8 bases from J, with 13 bases between. This CDR3 is 13 amino acids long. As DNA, the CDR3 is TGTGCCAGTAGTGCTTCCAGGGGGGATGAGCAGTTCTTC. Translation: CASSASRGDEQFF.

This chain joins TRBV7-2 and TRBJ1-5; D perhaps matches TRBD1 (6 bases). The CDR3 extends over 16 amino acids. V was cut by 2 bases and J by 2 bases, with 13 bases left in between. Per germline, CDR1 SGHTA and CDR2 FQGNSA. In DNA form, the CDR3 reads TGTGCCAGCAGCTTATTAGGGGCAGGGGGCAATCAGCCCCAGCATTTT. It is translated as CASSLLGAGGNQPQHF.

The V gene is TRBV28, the J gene TRBJ2-3; TRBD1 or TRBD2 may be the D gene (5 bases each). This CDR3 contains 13 residues. The V end lost 11 bases, the J end lost 2 bases, and 14 bases lay between the germline ends. The germline V gene has CDR1 MDHEN and CDR2 SYDVKM. CDR3 loop: CAGSRATTDTQYF. For the CDR3, the DNA is TGTGCCGGGAGCAGGGCAACCACAGATACGCAGTATTTT. Combining the CDR3 with reference TRBV28 and TRBJ2-3 gives the whole variable domain DVKVTQSSRYLVKRTGEKVFLECVQDMDHENMFWYRQDPGLGLRLIYFSYDVKMKEKGDIPEGYSVSREKKERFSLILESASTNQTSMYLCAGSRATTDTQYFGPGTRLTVL.

This clone was observed a handful of times. The genes are TRBV5-1 and TRBJ2-5; D possibly corresponds to TRBD2 (6 bases). The CDR3 consists of 13 residues. The V and J ends lost 2 bases and 5 bases respectively, with 10 bases between them. The germline CDR1 and CDR2 sequences are SGHRS and YFSETQ. Here the CDR3 DNA reads TGCGCCAGCAGCTTCCGACTAGGTGAGACCCAGTACTTC. This sequence encodes CASSFRLGETQYF.

J is TRBJ2-5 and V is TRBV7-2, with 9 positions matching TRBD2. The germline V gene encodes CDR1 SGHTA and CDR2 FQGNSA. V was pared by 5 bases and J by 7 bases, with 11 bases of the junction left unmatched. The CDR3 is 15 amino acids. As DNA, the CDR3 is TGTGCCAGCAGCACCAGAGGCGGGAGGGCGGGGACCCAGTACTTC. Translated, it gives CASSTRGGRAGTQYF.

This clone was seen once. The gene calls are TRBV7-8 and TRBJ2-5; D is perhaps TRBD2 (5 bases). The V and J ends lost 4 bases and 3 bases respectively, with 12 bases between them. CDR1 is SGHVS, CDR2 FQNEAQ, per germline. This CDR3 contains 14 residues. CDR3 coding DNA: TGTGCCAGCAGCTCCTATAGCGCCGAAGAGACCCAGTACTTC. It is translated as CASSSYSAEETQYF.

The chain links TRBV7-9 to TRBJ1-3, with a weak D call TRBD1 (5 bases). The germline CDR1 and CDR2 sequences are SEHNR and FQNEAQ (reference sequence). V was cut by 4 bases and J by 1 base, with 5 bases left in between. CDR3 length: 13 residues. CDR3 in amino acids: CASSWTSGNTIYF. The CDR3 nucleotides read TGTGCCAGCAGCTGGACATCTGGAAACACCATATATTTT.

With respect to this clone: This may stem from a read error, because a much larger clone lies one nucleotide away. Other DNA sequences in the sample encode the same CDR3. CDR3 in DNA: TGTGCCTGGGGGACAGGGGCCGCGAATACCGGGGAGCTGTTTTTT. This sequence encodes CAWGTGAANTGELFF. V usage is TRBV30 and J usage is TRBJ2-2; 10 nucleotides line up with TRBD1. This CDR3 is built from 15 residues. CDR1 and CDR2 (germline): GTSNPN, SVGIG (reference sequence).

The V call is TRBV4-2, the J call TRBJ2-7; 7 nucleotides agree with TRBD2. Losses at the gene ends were 2 bases for V and 1 base for J; bases not matched to a gene: 5. The CDR3 consists of 15 residues. The germline CDR1 and CDR2 sequences are LGHNA and YNFKEQ. CDR3: CASSQLDGGSYEQYF. CDR3 coding DNA: TGTGCCAGCAGCCAACTAGACGGGGGGTCCTACGAGCAGTACTTC.

The genes are TRBV5-1 and TRBJ2-5; D gene uncertain. Trimming removed 1 base at V and 2 bases at J, with 9 bases between. The germline CDR1 and CDR2 sequences are SGHRS and YFSETQ. There are 14 residues in the CDR3. CDR3 in DNA: TGCGCCAGCAGCTTGATAGACTTGCAAGAGACCCAGTACTTC. It encodes CASSLIDLQETQYF.

The chain couples TRBV5-4 to TRBJ2-3; 8 bases are shared with TRBD1. Germline V gene lookup returns CDR1 SGHNT and CDR2 YYREEE (reference sequence). J was trimmed by 2 bases and V by 0 bases; bases with no gene match: 2. The CDR3 spans 15 residues. Here the CDR3 DNA reads TGTGCCAGCAGCTTGGACAGGGGGTACACAGATACGCAGTATTTT. This codes for CASSLDRGYTDTQYF.

In this sample, this clone turned up a few times. The chain is built from TRBV29-1 and TRBJ2-5; 9 bases align to TRBD1. After removal of 6 bases from V and 3 bases from J, the junction contained 5 bases not matched to a gene. The CDR3 consists of 13 residues. The germline CDR1 and CDR2 sequences are SQVTM and ANQGSEA. CDR3 loop: CSVSGQGKETQYF. The DNA for the CDR3 is TGCAGCGTCTCGGGACAGGGAAAAGAGACCCAGTACTTC. The full variable domain, rest sourced from reference TRBV29-1 and TRBJ2-5, is SAVISQKPSRDICQRGTSLTIQCQVDSQVTMMFWYRQQPGQSLTLIATANQGSEATYESGFVIDKFPISRPNLTFSTLTVSNMSPEDSSIYLCSVSGQGKETQYFGPGTRLLVL.

The J gene is TRBJ1-3, the V gene TRBV28, with D possibly being TRBD1 (5 bases). The CDR3 is made up of 13 amino acids. V lost 5 bases to trimming and J lost 7 bases, with 12 bases between them. CDR1 and CDR2 from the germline V gene are MDHEN and SYDVKM. The CDR3 region has the DNA TGTGCCAGCAGTCCTCCGACAGTCAACACCATATATTTT. Translated: CASSPPTVNTIYF.

This clone was seen just once. The chain combines TRBV21-1 with TRBJ2-6; the D call of TRBD1 is as the table states it, not checked on the DNA. TRBV21-1 is a documented pseudogene. The CDR3 is 16 residues long. The CDR3 nucleotides are TGTGCCAGCAGCAGGATAAGACAGGCTGGGGCCAACGTCCTGACTTTC. Amino acids: CASSRIRQAGANVLTF.

The rearrangement uses TRBV19 and TRBJ2-2; 8 nucleotides agree with TRBD2. Germline values: CDR1 LNHDA, CDR2 SQIVND (reference sequence). The V gene end was trimmed by 7 bases and the J gene end by 4 bases; junction bases not matched to a gene: 8. CDR3 size: 15 residues. DNA of the CDR3: TGTGCCAGTACCAAACCCCTAGCGGGCACCGGGGAGCTGTTTTTT. Translated: CASTKPLAGTGELFF.

The chain carries TRBV4-2 and TRBJ2-1; D is possibly TRBD2 (6 bases). Germline values: CDR1 LGHNA, CDR2 YNFKEQ. The CDR3 runs to 13 residues. V was pared by 0 bases and J by 15 bases, with 15 bases between. CDR3 sequence (DNA): TGTGCCAGCAGCCAAGATCGAGTGGAGGGTCCGTTCTTC. Its protein is CASSQDRVEGPFF.

The table lists this clone with a few counts. The V call is TRBV11-1, the J call TRBJ2-1; 7 bases match TRBD1. Losses at the gene ends were 5 bases for V and 0 bases for J; bases not matched to a gene: 4. The CDR3 has 15 amino acids. Germline CDR1 and CDR2: SGHAT and FQDESV (reference sequence). The CDR3 nucleotides are TGTGCCAGCAGCCACAGGGACAGCTCCTACAATGAGCAGTTCTTC. Protein sequence: CASSHRDSSYNEQFF.

This rearrangement joins TRBV28 to TRBJ2-1; TRBD2 matches 7 bases. V lost 5 bases to trimming and J lost 7 bases; unmatched junction nucleotides: 14. The CDR3 has 16 amino acids. Germline CDR1 reads MDHEN; CDR2 reads SYDVKM. The CDR3 DNA follows: TGTGCCAGCAGTCGCTTGGCGGGAGTGGGTGGGAATGAGCAGTTCTTC. Its protein product is CASSRLAGVGGNEQFF.

The genes are TRBV19 and TRBJ2-1; 10 bases line up with TRBD2. The CDR3 contains 16 residues. Germline V CDR1 and CDR2: LNHDA, SQIVND (reference sequence). Trimming cost V 3 bases and J 4 bases; bases outside gene matches: 6. The CDR3 nucleotides read TGTGCCAGTAGTATTGCGACTAGCGGGTTATACAATGAGCAGTTCTTC. Translation gives CASSIATSGLYNEQFF.

This clone has only a few counts. The chain uses TRBV7-8 and TRBJ2-6, with 7 bases aligning to TRBD1. The V gene's germline CDR1 is SGHVS and CDR2 FQNEAQ. The CDR3 length is 19 residues. The ends lost 1 base at V and 2 bases at J; junction bases unmatched: 11. CDR3 residues: CASSLEWTLQGPGANVLTF. CDR3 in DNA: TGTGCCAGCAGCTTAGAGTGGACCTTACAGGGGCCTGGGGCCAACGTCCTGACTTTC.

The chain combines TRBV19 with TRBJ2-1, with 10 bases fitting TRBD2. J was trimmed by 9 bases and V by 7 bases; bases with no gene match: 12. The V gene's germline CDR1 is LNHDA and CDR2 SQIVND (reference sequence). This CDR3 comprises 15 residues. The CDR3 DNA sequence: TGTGCCAGTAACCAAGCGGGAGGGCCTTTCCGTGAGCAGTTCTTC. Amino acids: CASNQAGGPFREQFF.

In regard to this clone: The same CDR3 can be traced to other DNA sequences in this sample. The chain couples TRBV7-2 to TRBJ2-7; TRBD1 matches 10 bases. The CDR3 sequence is 15 residues long. V shed 0 bases, J shed 3 bases, and the junction held 2 bases outside the gene matches. Germline CDR1 and CDR2: SGHTA and FQGNSA. In DNA form, the CDR3 reads TGTGCCAGCAGCTTAGCGGGGACAGGGGTCTACGAGCAGTACTTC. Its protein product is CASSLAGTGVYEQYF.

This chain links TRBV5-1 with TRBJ2-3, with D uncertain. The germline CDR1 and CDR2 sequences are SGHRS and YFSETQ. The CDR3 is 14 amino acids. V was cut by 1 base and J by 2 bases, with 8 bases left in between. CDR3 nucleotide sequence: TGCGCCAGCAGCTTGTTGCCTCCCACAGATACGCAGTATTTT. Protein sequence: CASSLLPPTDTQYF.

The gene calls are TRBV7-8 and TRBJ2-3; 7 bases map to TRBD2. The CDR3 sequence is 16 residues long. The J segment lost 2 bases and the V segment lost 7 bases, leaving 12 bases of the junction unmatched. Germline values: CDR1 SGHVS, CDR2 FQNEAQ. CDR3 region: CASTPLRLAVTDTQYF. Here the CDR3 DNA reads TGTGCCAGCACCCCGTTGAGGCTAGCGGTCACAGATACGCAGTATTTT.

This chain links TRBV14 with TRBJ2-3; the D is unclear. This CDR3 region has 17 residues. V was pared by 3 bases and J by 0 bases, with 16 bases between. CDR1 and CDR2 (germline): SGHDN, FVKESK. The CDR3 is CASSQEGGRRSTDTQYF. The CDR3 DNA sequence: TGTGCCAGCAGCCAGGAAGGTGGCAGAAGAAGCACAGATACGCAGTATTTT.

The J gene is TRBJ2-7, the V gene TRBV9; D perhaps matches TRBD1 (6 bases). Between the trimmed V and J ends, which lost 2 bases and 2 bases, there was a span of 14 bases. Germline V gives CDR1 SGDLS, CDR2 YYNGEE. The CDR3 is made up of 15 amino acids. The CDR3 loop is CASSVGRGNPYEQYF. The CDR3 region has the DNA TGTGCCAGCAGCGTTGGCAGGGGCAACCCCTACGAGCAGTACTTC.

The CDR3 sequence is CASSLGSYSYNEQFF. DNA for the CDR3: TGTGCCAGCAGCTTAGGGTCCTACTCCTACAATGAGCAGTTCTTC. The chain employs TRBV11-1 and TRBJ2-1, with unresolved D. The CDR3 totals 15 residues. Trimming shortened V by 1 base and J by 0 bases, and 7 bases separated the two germline ends. Germline loops: CDR1 SGHAT, CDR2 FQDESV (reference sequence). Complete variable domain (other parts from reference TRBV11-1 and TRBJ2-1): EAEVAQSPRYKITEKSQAVAFWCDPISGHATLYWYRQILGQGPELLVQFQDESVVDDSQLPKDRFSAERLKGVDSTLKIQPAELGDSAMYLCASSLGSYSYNEQFFGPGTRLTVL.

In this sample, this clone turned up a few times. Here the CDR3 DNA reads TGTGCCAGCAGTTTCGGCACTGAAGCTTTCTTT. Its protein product is CASSFGTEAFF. The rearrangement uses TRBV28 and TRBJ1-1, with unresolved D. V lost 3 bases, J lost 4 bases, and 3 bases lay in between. CDR1 is MDHEN and CDR2 is SYDVKM in the germline V gene. The CDR3 totals 11 residues.

This rearrangement joins TRBV6-5 to TRBJ2-7; D may be TRBD1 (6 bases). Germline lookup yields CDR1 MNHEY and CDR2 SVGAGI. The CDR3 length is 12 residues. Trimming took 5 bases from V and 12 from J, leaving 17 bases between them. CDR3 sequence: CASSANRDIGYF. The CDR3 nucleotides are TGTGCCAGCAGTGCAAACCGGGACATCGGGTACTTC.